This T cell receptor beta chain stems from a study of PD-1 blockade in classical Hodgkin lymphoma. The protocol was immunoSEQ multiplex PCR, while the TCRdb copy is restricted to in-frame clones and leaves out a portion. The top ten hold around 0.33% of the sample, which has roughly 31,000 clones, roughly 90% seen once. In regard to this clone: Its target is unknown.

CDR1 and CDR2 from the germline V gene are SNHLY and FYNNEI. V lost 6 bases to trimming and J lost 2 bases, with 8 bases between them. The CDR3 spans 13 residues. The time point was: newly diagnosed, previously untreated cHL patient sample. Starting with thawed PBMCs, CD4+ T cells were purified by magnetic negative selection. Whole-study findings and limits: Healthy donors were reported to have higher baseline TCR diversity than newly diagnosed patients.

V usage is TRBV2 and J usage is TRBJ1-5; D is possibly TRBD1 (5 bases). The receptor was isolated from a human donor with classical Hodgkin lymphoma. Sequences were obtained from CD4+ T cells from blood. CDR3 DNA sequence: TGTGCCAGCAGCGGACAAGGCAATCAGCCCCAGCATTTT. This encodes CASSGQGNQPQHF. Full variable domain (outside the CDR3, taken from reference TRBV2 and TRBJ1-5): EPEVTQTPSHQVTQMGQEVILRCVPISNHLYFYWYRQILGQKVEFLVSFYNNEISEKSEIFDDQFSVERPDGSNFTLKIRSTKLEDSAMYFCASSGQGNQPQHFGDGTRLSIL.